This record concerns one T cell receptor (beta chain) sequence. Its antigen remains unidentified. These data come from a study of early T cells in non-severe SARS-CoV-2 infection. Study details: The chains were unpaired, and the sequenced material was bulk RNA from unsorted whole blood. Points from the study as a whole: VDJdb matches were skewed toward anti-spike CD8 T cell responses.

The CDR3 totals 15 residues. Per germline, CDR1 SGHTA and CDR2 FQGNSA. J was trimmed by 4 bases and V by 5 bases; bases with no gene match: 7. Unique molecular identifiers (one per individual cDNA molecule) were attached. TCRdb independently ran MiXCR on the 5' RACE reads; one entry per CDR3 protein. The sample records 85,000 to 90,000 distinct CDR3 sequences, around 15% being singletons. The receptor's source is an adult who was a healthcare worker with PCR-confirmed SARS-CoV-2 infection or an uninfected control (not recorded which). Sample: whole blood. This chain uses TRBV7-2 with TRBJ2-7; TRBD2 aligns across 11 bases. The CDR3 DNA follows: TGTGCCAGCAGCACCCCCGGGACTAGCGGTTACGAGCAGTACTTC. Translating gives CASSTPGTSGYEQYF.